One sample yielded the 17 T cell receptor beta chains listed below, sequenced in a study of siplizumab effects on memory and regulatory T cells. Some clones are missing from TCRdb's copy, which holds only in-frame ones; the method was immunoSEQ multiplex PCR. The sample consists of about 85,000 clones, over 90% of them appearing once. Sequenced: CD8+ T cells sorted from blood. These receptors all come from a human donor in good health.

The chain employs TRBV9 and TRBJ2-1, with 7 bases identical to TRBD2. The V gene's germline CDR1 is SGDLS and CDR2 YYNGEE. There are 15 residues in the CDR3. Trimming took 0 bases from V and 10 from J; bases not matched to a gene: 10. The CDR3 sequence: CASSVASGMWGEQFF. The CDR3 DNA reads TGTGCCAGCAGCGTAGCTAGCGGAATGTGGGGCGAGCAGTTCTTC.

The V gene is TRBV19, the J gene TRBJ2-7; D gene unclear. The CDR3 is 14 residues long. V lost 1 base, J lost 7 bases, and 14 bases lay in between. CDR1 and CDR2 from the germline V gene are LNHDA and SQIVND (reference sequence). Here the CDR3 DNA reads TGTGCCAGTAGTATAGGCCGGGCCTCCCCTGAGCAGTACTTC. This gives the protein CASSIGRASPEQYF.

The chain recombines TRBV11-2 with TRBJ2-5, with 10 nucleotides matching TRBD2. The CDR3 sequence is 16 residues long. With 5 bases clipped from V and 1 base from J, the junction kept 7 bases outside the gene matches. CDR1 is SGHAT and CDR2 is FQNNGV in the germline V gene. The CDR3 DNA reads TGTGCCAGCAGCCCTGGGCTAGCGGGAGTCCAAGAGACCCAGTACTTC. Translated, it gives CASSPGLAGVQETQYF.

The J gene is TRBJ2-7, the V gene TRBV28, with D perhaps matching TRBD2 (6 bases). The CDR3 length is 13 residues. The germline V gene has CDR1 MDHEN and CDR2 SYDVKM. V was pared by 5 bases and J by 0 bases, with 8 bases between. The CDR3 nucleotides are TGTGCCAGCAGTCTGGACTACTCCTACGAGCAGTACTTC. It codes for CASSLDYSYEQYF.

The rearrangement links TRBV4-1 to TRBJ1-1; D unclear. Trimming took 4 bases from V and 1 from J, leaving 10 bases between them. The CDR3 is 14 residues long. The germline V gene encodes CDR1 MGHRA and CDR2 YSYEKL. DNA for the CDR3: TGCGCCAGCAGCCGGATTTTGGCGAACACTGAAGCTTTCTTT. This gives the protein CASSRILANTEAFF.

This chain joins TRBV11-3 and TRBJ2-1, with D possibly being TRBD1 or TRBD2 (5 bases each). V was shortened by 1 base and J by 12 bases, with 13 bases between the two germline ends. Germline-derived CDR1 and CDR2 are SGHNT and YENEEA. The CDR3 length is 13 residues. CDR3 sequence: CASSLGLAGRQFF. CDR3 sequence (DNA): TGTGCCAGCAGCTTAGGGTTGGCAGGGAGGCAGTTCTTC. The variable domain in full, completed from reference TRBV11-3 and TRBJ2-1, reads EAGVVQSPRYKIIEKKQPVAFWCNPISGHNTLYWYLQNLGQGPELLIRYENEEAVDDSQLPKDRFSAERLKGVDSTLKIQPAELGDSAVYLCASSLGLAGRQFFGPGTRLTVL.

V usage is TRBV15 and J usage is TRBJ1-2, with 9 bases identical to TRBD1. The CDR3 has 14 amino acids. In germline, CDR1 is LNHNV, CDR2 YYDKDF (reference sequence). Trimming removed 8 bases from V and 2 bases from J; junction bases left unmatched: 6. CDR3 sequence reads: CATAPGQGNYGYTF. CDR3 nucleotide sequence: TGTGCCACCGCCCCGGGACAGGGAAACTATGGCTACACCTTC.

The chain couples TRBV29-1 to TRBJ2-7, with a weak D call TRBD1 (6 bases). Germline values: CDR1 SQVTM, CDR2 ANQGSEA. V was clipped by 6 bases and J by 0 bases, with 9 bases between them. The CDR3 runs to 12 residues. CDR3 residues: CSVGQFSYEQYF. CDR3 bases: TGCAGCGTCGGACAGTTCTCCTACGAGCAGTACTTC.

This chain joins TRBV14 and TRBJ2-4; 8 bases match TRBD2. J gave up 0 bases and V 6 bases, and 7 bases lay outside the gene matches. Per the germline V gene, CDR1 is SGHDN and CDR2 is FVKESK. The length of the CDR3 is 16 residues. CDR3 sequence (DNA): TGTGCCAGCAGTCCGAAGCGGGGGCTAGCCAAAAACATTCAGTACTTC. This translates into CASSPKRGLAKNIQYF.

V gene TRBV2 combines with J gene TRBJ2-2; 8 positions match TRBD2. CDR1 is SNHLY, CDR2 FYNNEI, per germline. The CDR3 runs 14 residues. CDR3 loop: CANPGGPDTGELFF. CDR3 sequence (DNA): TGTGCTAATCCGGGAGGGCCAGACACCGGGGAGCTGTTTTTT.

Regarding this clone: A junction end diverges from the germline sequence, so it may reflect a read error. The chain links TRBV10-3 to TRBJ2-3; D possibly corresponds to TRBD2 (5 bases). The CDR3 runs 14 residues. The V gene's germline CDR1 is ENHRY and CDR2 SYGVKD. For the CDR3, the DNA is TGTGCCATCACTGAGGGTTTTAGCACAGATACGCAGTATTTT. It codes for CAITEGFSTDTQYF.

The genes are TRBV4-2 and TRBJ2-2, with TRBD2 identical over 11 bases. Trimming removed 2 bases from V and 2 bases from J; junction bases left unmatched: 4. Per germline, CDR1 LGHNA and CDR2 YNFKEQ. The length of the CDR3 is 17 residues. CDR3 bases: TGTGCCAGCAGCCAAATACTAGCGGGAGAAAACACCGGGGAGCTGTTTTTT. It specifies CASSQILAGENTGELFF.

The chain carries TRBV4-1 and TRBJ1-2, with D possibly matching TRBD1 (6 bases). This CDR3 has 15 residues. The germline V gene has CDR1 MGHRA and CDR2 YSYEKL. V was cut by 4 bases and J by 3 bases, with 15 bases left in between. The CDR3 loop reads CASSPPDSFHYGYTF. DNA for the CDR3: TGCGCCAGCAGCCCTCCGGACAGTTTCCACTATGGCTACACCTTC.

CDR3 in amino acids: CSVDGGEQFF. CDR3 nucleotide sequence: TGCAGCGTTGATGGTGGTGAGCAGTTCTTC. The chain has TRBV29-1 and TRBJ2-1; D is unresolved. The CDR3 length is 10 residues. Germline lookup yields CDR1 SQVTM and CDR2 ANQGSEA. V was clipped by 3 bases and J by 9 bases, with 6 bases between them.

V is TRBV7-9 and J is TRBJ2-7; D not certain. V lost 2 bases, J lost 2 bases, and 16 bases lay in between. CDR1 SEHNR and CDR2 FQNEAQ come from the germline V gene (reference sequence). CDR3 size: 16 residues. The CDR3 bases are TGTGCCAGCAGCTTACCGTCAAGCGCCTCACCCTACGAGCAGTACTTC. This encodes CASSLPSSASPYEQYF.

The rearrangement links TRBV28 to TRBJ2-7, with D perhaps matching TRBD1 or TRBD2 (5 bases each). The CDR3 is 15 amino acids. CDR1 is MDHEN and CDR2 is SYDVKM in the germline V gene. Trimming stripped 6 bases from V and 3 bases from J, with 18 bases between. The CDR3 sequence is CASSSPGPLIYEQYF. DNA of the CDR3: TGTGCCAGCAGCTCCCCGGGACCGTTGATCTACGAGCAGTACTTC. The variable domain in full, with the rest retrieved from reference TRBV28 and TRBJ2-7, is DVKVTQSSRYLVKRTGEKVFLECVQDMDHENMFWYRQDPGLGLRLIYFSYDVKMKEKGDIPEGYSVSREKKERFSLILESASTNQTSMYLCASSSPGPLIYEQYFGPGTRLTVT.

V is TRBV27 and J is TRBJ1-5; D ambiguous. The CDR3 spans 14 residues. Trimming left V 4 bases short and J 5 bases short, with 12 bases between. Germline assignment: CDR1 MNHEY and CDR2 SMNVEV (reference sequence). CDR3 in DNA: TGTGCCAGCAGTTGGACTAAGTTCGATCAGCCCCAGCATTTT. It yields the protein CASSWTKFDQPQHF.